This TCR beta chain was profiled in a study of beta chain features in type 1 diabetes. Findings of the study overall: TCRB CDR3 length was moderately but significantly reduced in all four CD4+ subsets of Type 1 diabetes patients. VDJ junctions sequenced from type 1 diabetes patients showed fewer insertions and more deletions.

This clone was seen only a few times. The antigen remains undetermined. This sample also contains other DNA sequences that code for the same CDR3. Germline CDR1 and CDR2: MNHEY and SVGAGI. Trimming removed 0 bases from V and 4 bases from J, with 13 bases in between. The CDR3 contains 15 residues. Investigators reverse transcribed all isolated RNA, so they sequenced expressed TCRB transcripts. An average about 3.8 million reads came from naive, central memory and regulatory T cell samples. Generated by immunoSEQ multiplex PCR, the TCRdb table keeps only in-frame clones and is missing some. Here the sample spans about 270,000 clones, roughly an eighth being singletons.

This chain joins TRBV6-5 and TRBJ2-7; perhaps TRBD1 as D (5 bases). The specimen sequenced was naive CD4+ T cells from blood. The origin of this receptor is a man in his thirties or forties with type 1 diabetes. DNA of the CDR3: TGTGCCAGCAGTTACTCGGGGCAGGGCGCTTACGAGCAGTACTTC. Protein product: CASSYSGQGAYEQYF.